This T cell receptor beta chain is drawn from a study of cytomegalovirus exposure and HLA in healthy donors. Study outcomes and limitations: In vitro checks showed that a few CMV-associated chains really do target CMV antigens.

The CDR3 consists of 13 residues. Germline lookup yields CDR1 MNHNS and CDR2 SASEGT. V was pared by 6 bases and J by 4 bases, with 6 bases of the junction left unmatched. Method: immunoSEQ multiplex PCR; TCRdb's copy keeps in-frame clones and lacks some. The sample contains 95,000 to 150,000 clones, 70% to 90% of which appear only once. The table lists this clone with a count of one. Its antigen is not known. J is TRBJ2-7 and V is TRBV6-1, with TRBD1 matching over 7 bases. Sequenced material: PBMCs. The sequence was collected from a woman in her late teens or twenties in good health and CMV-seropositive. CDR3 in amino acids: CASSHTGVYEQYF. The CDR3, as DNA: TGTGCCAGCAGCCACACAGGGGTGTACGAGCAGTACTTC.